The 8 T cell receptor beta chains below were found in one sample sequenced in a study of cytomegalovirus exposure and HLA in healthy donors. Amplification used 60 Vbeta primers and 13 Jbeta primers. The data were produced by immunoSEQ multiplex PCR, yet TCRdb's version contains in-frame clones alone and is incomplete. The sample contains about 200,000 clones, approximately 79% of which appear only once. The sample taken for sequencing was PBMCs. These receptors were taken from a woman in her 30s in good health and CMV-seropositive.

This clone was seen only once. The chain carries TRBV7-2 and TRBJ2-1; no clear D. V lost 6 bases to trimming and J lost 4 bases, with 7 bases between them. The CDR3 loop spans 12 amino acids. CDR1 is SGHTA and CDR2 is FQGNSA in the germline V gene. The CDR3 reads CASSLQYNEQFF. CDR3 DNA sequence: TGTGCCAGCAGTTTACAATACAATGAGCAGTTCTTC.

This clone was counted only a few times. This chain links TRBV7-9 with TRBJ1-1; the match to TRBD1 covers 8 bases. With 6 bases clipped from V and 6 bases from J, the junction kept 12 bases outside the gene matches. The CDR3 consists of 15 residues. CDR1 is SEHNR and CDR2 is FQNEAQ in the germline V gene (reference sequence). The CDR3 loop is CASSPRTGGIAEAFF. For the CDR3, the DNA is TGTGCCAGCAGTCCACGCACAGGGGGAATCGCTGAAGCTTTCTTT. Full variable domain (outside the CDR3, taken from reference TRBV7-9 and TRBJ1-1): DTGVSQNPRHKITKRGQNVTFRCDPISEHNRLYWYRQTLGQGPEFLTYFQNEAQLEKSRLLSDRFSAERPKGSFSTLEIQRTEQGDSAMYLCASSPRTGGIAEAFFGQGTRLTVV.

This clone has more than one count but fewer than ten. This sequence joins TRBV11-2 and TRBJ2-5; no clear D. The DNA matches TRBJ2-7 better at its end, which makes the J call doubtful. Germline loops: CDR1 SGHAT, CDR2 FQNNGV. The CDR3 is 11 residues long. The CDR3 protein is CASRVSYEQYF. DNA for the CDR3: TGTGCCAGCAGGGTCTCCTACGAGCAGTACTTC.

The V and J genes are TRBV28 and TRBJ1-2; a weak D match, TRBD1 (5 bases). The ends were cut back, 3 bases at V and 8 bases at J, with 10 bases in the middle. The CDR3 length is 12 residues. Germline V lookup: CDR1 MDHEN, CDR2 SYDVKM. The CDR3 bases are TGTGCCAGCAGTTTCAGAAGGGGCGGCTACACCTTC. It is translated as CASSFRRGGYTF.

The rearrangement joins TRBV11-2 to TRBJ1-2, with D possibly being TRBD1 (6 bases). CDR3 size: 13 residues. Germline lookup yields CDR1 SGHAT and CDR2 FQNNGV. With 5 bases removed from V and 4 bases from J, the gap between germline ends came to 11 bases. The CDR3 nucleotides read TGTGCCAGCAGCCTCATCAGGGGCTATGGCTACACCTTC. Its protein is CASSLIRGYGYTF.

The rearrangement links TRBV5-1 to TRBJ2-5; TRBD1 matches at 10 bases. Germline values: CDR1 SGHRS, CDR2 YFSETQ. The J segment lost 7 bases and the V segment lost 10 bases, leaving 16 bases of the junction unmatched. This CDR3 contains 15 residues. CDR3 residues: CAASGQGVSPGTQYF. The CDR3 bases are TGCGCCGCGAGCGGACAGGGGGTTTCTCCGGGGACCCAGTACTTC.

This chain joins TRBV30 and TRBJ1-1, with 8 bases matching TRBD1. Per germline, CDR1 GTSNPN and CDR2 SVGIG (reference sequence). V shed 3 bases, J shed 0 bases, and the junction held 3 bases outside the gene matches. This CDR3 is built from 14 residues. CDR3 sequence reads: CAWRDRAMNTEAFF. In DNA form, the CDR3 reads TGTGCCTGGAGGGACAGGGCAATGAACACTGAAGCTTTCTTT.

The chain couples TRBV29-1 to TRBJ2-6, with D unresolved. Germline loops: CDR1 SQVTM, CDR2 ANQGSEA. V gave up 4 bases and J gave up 2 bases, with 9 bases separating them. The CDR3 runs 14 residues. CDR3 residues: CSVVLTAGANVLTF. DNA of the CDR3: TGCAGCGTTGTTCTCACGGCTGGGGCCAACGTCCTGACTTTC.